These 4 T cell receptor beta chains came from one sample sequenced in a study of T cells in Graves' hyperthyroidism and ophthalmopathy. RNA transcripts gave rise to amplified TCR beta CDR3 regions. When the TCR CDR3 underwent first-round RT-PCR, the HTBI primer set was used. TCRdb called the multiplex PCR reads again in MiXCR, with one record for every CDR3 protein. The sample has 500,000 to 600,000 distinct CDR3 sequences, 46% seen once. The sequenced material came from peripheral blood or thyroid tissue (not recorded which). These receptors all stem from a woman aged 18-29 years with Graves' hyperthyroidism.

The rearrangement joins TRBV9 to TRBJ2-5; possibly TRBD2 for D (5 bases). Trimming left V 3 bases short and J 2 bases short, with 11 bases between. Looked up from germline, CDR1 is SGDLS and CDR2 is YYNGEE. The CDR3 length is 14 residues. The CDR3 DNA reads as TGTGCCAGCAGCGCAAATAGCGAGCAAGAGACCCAGTACTTC. Amino acid sequence: CASSANSEQETQYF.

This clonotype was detected ten times or more. V and J are TRBV29-1 and TRBJ1-4, with no clear D. Germline V lookup: CDR1 SQVTM, CDR2 ANQGSEA. V lost 3 bases and J 10 bases, leaving 9 bases between the germline ends. The CDR3 is 11 amino acids. CDR3 sequence: CSVDIDGKLFF. In nucleotides, the CDR3 is TGCAGCGTTGATATTGATGGAAAACTGTTTTTT.

This sequence joins TRBV6-5 and TRBJ1-3; maybe TRBD1 (6 bases). Germline CDR1 is MNHEY and CDR2 is SVGAGI. The CDR3 has 17 residues. V lost 4 bases and J 1 base, leaving 17 bases between the germline ends. CDR3 amino acids: CASSFSGASGSGNTIYF. The CDR3 DNA sequence: TGTGCCAGCAGTTTTTCAGGGGCTTCAGGTTCTGGAAACACCATATATTTT.

The sample holds a few counts of this clonotype. The chain has TRBV2 and TRBJ2-7, with 10 bases lining up with TRBD2. Germline CDR1 is SNHLY and CDR2 is FYNNEI. The CDR3 runs 14 residues. The CDR3 bases are TGTGCTAGAGTCGGGGCTAGCGGGAGTGGCGAGCAGTACTTC. Translating gives CARVGASGSGEQYF.